Sequencing of this T cell receptor beta chain was carried out in a study of preoperative IRX-2 immunotherapy in early breast cancer. In this sample, this clone turned up once. The data were produced by immunoSEQ multiplex PCR, yet TCRdb's version contains in-frame clones alone and is incomplete. The data contain tens of thousands of clones, roughly nine tenths of them seen just once; the ten biggest clones take up about 1.5%. V lost 0 bases and J lost 3, with 5 bases in between. This CDR3 is 14 amino acids long. Germline V lookup: CDR1 KGHSH, CDR2 LQKENI. Described treatment: preoperative locoregional IRX-2 cytokine immunotherapy. This phase Ib study tested locoregional IRX-2 cytokine immunotherapy given before surgery.

The sequencing here drew on tumor tissue, taken after IRX-2 immunotherapy. The chain joins TRBV18 to TRBJ2-2; D is unclear. The TCR sequence derives from a human donor with breast cancer. The CDR3 nucleotides are TGTGCCAGCTCACCACCGATGGACACCGGGGAGCTGTTTTTT. It encodes CASSPPMDTGELFF.